These 26 T cell receptor beta chains came from one sample sequenced in a study of blood T cell repertoires in COVID-19. The data were produced by immunoSEQ multiplex PCR, yet TCRdb's version contains in-frame clones alone and is incomplete. The sample includes roughly 250,000 clones, 70% to 90% seen only once; the top ten take under 2.5%. The sample was peripheral blood. These receptors were obtained from a woman aged 40 to 49 who had recovered from COVID-19.

The chain carries TRBV19 and TRBJ2-2, with D perhaps matching TRBD1 (5 bases). Germline CDR1 and CDR2: LNHDA and SQIVND (reference sequence). The V gene lost 3 bases and the J gene lost 7 bases, with 6 bases spanning the gap. This CDR3 spans 12 amino acids. CDR3 region: CASSMGLGELFF. The CDR3 DNA follows: TGTGCCAGTAGTATGGGGCTCGGGGAGCTGTTTTTT.

A single count supports this clone. This rearrangement joins TRBV4-2 to TRBJ2-5; TRBD2 is a possible D gene (6 bases). V was pared by 1 base and J by 4 bases, with 16 bases between. Germline V gene lookup returns CDR1 LGHNA and CDR2 YNFKEQ. The CDR3 spans 16 residues. The CDR3 is CASSQVDPEGGETQYF. CDR3 nucleotides: TGTGCCAGCAGCCAAGTCGATCCGGAGGGTGGAGAGACCCAGTACTTC.

This chain joins TRBV19 and TRBJ2-1; possibly TRBD2 for D (6 bases). The CDR3 has 15 amino acids. V dropped 4 bases and J dropped 6 bases, with 16 bases sitting between them. The germline gives CDR1 LNHDA, CDR2 SQIVND (reference sequence). CDR3 sequence reads: CASSNGRLSSNEQFF. The CDR3 DNA follows: TGTGCCAGTAGTAATGGGAGGTTGTCATCCAATGAGCAGTTCTTC.

The rearrangement links TRBV6-2 or TRBV6-3 to TRBJ2-1; 9 bases line up with TRBD1. The CDR3 spans 15 residues. Trimming removed 0 bases from V and 6 bases from J; junction bases left unmatched: 3. The germline gives CDR1 MNHEY, CDR2 SVGEGT. CDR3 region: CASSYSTGGFNEQFF. In DNA form, the CDR3 reads TGTGCCAGCAGTTACTCGACAGGGGGTTTCAATGAGCAGTTCTTC.

The V gene is TRBV19, the J gene TRBJ1-2; TRBD1 agrees at 9 bases. The germline gives CDR1 LNHDA, CDR2 SQIVND (reference sequence). The trim removed 7 bases at V and 4 bases at J, leaving 10 bases unmatched. The CDR3 extends over 15 amino acids. CDR3 DNA sequence: TGTGCCAGTAAAGAAGCCGGGACAGGGCTCTATGGCTACACCTTC. Translated: CASKEAGTGLYGYTF.

The chain combines TRBV5-4 with TRBJ2-5; D is perhaps TRBD2 (6 bases). Trimming removed 0 bases at V and 2 bases at J, with 14 bases between. Germline V lookup: CDR1 SGHNT, CDR2 YYREEE (reference sequence). This CDR3 spans 16 amino acids. In DNA form, the CDR3 reads TGTGCCAGCAGCTTGGGGCCAACCGGAGGGCAAGAGACCCAGTACTTC. The encoded protein is CASSLGPTGGQETQYF.

V and J are TRBV9 and TRBJ2-1, with 10 positions matching TRBD2. Germline V CDR1 and CDR2: SGDLS, YYNGEE. This CDR3 region has 16 residues. The J segment lost 5 bases and the V segment lost 2 bases, leaving 7 bases of the junction unmatched. This CDR3 reads CASSVEAGGLNNEQFF. In DNA, the CDR3 is TGTGCCAGCAGCGTGGAAGCGGGGGGGCTGAACAATGAGCAGTTCTTC.

The rearrangement uses TRBV5-1 and TRBJ2-1; 7 bases match TRBD2. The V gene end was trimmed by 0 bases and the J gene end by 15 bases; junction bases not matched to a gene: 6. Germline values: CDR1 SGHRS, CDR2 YFSETQ. This CDR3 has 12 residues. This chain's CDR3 is CASSLVAGVVFF. For the CDR3, the DNA is TGCGCCAGCAGCTTGGTGGCGGGAGTGGTGTTCTTC. The complete variable domain, with remaining parts taken from reference TRBV5-1 and TRBJ2-1, reads KAGVTQTPRYLIKTRGQQVTLSCSPISGHRSVSWYQQTPGQGLQFLFEYFSETQRNKGNFPGRFSGRQFSNSRSEMNVSTLELGDSALYLCASSLVAGVVFFGPGTRLTVL.

As to this clone: This sample includes further DNA sequences coding for the same CDR3. The V and J genes are TRBV12-3 or TRBV12-4 and TRBJ1-2; 7 bases map to TRBD1. CDR3 length: 13 amino acids. The V and J ends lost 6 bases and 2 bases, in that order; junction bases with no gene match: 3. CDR3 sequence: CASSPTGNYGYTF. In DNA, the CDR3 is TGTGCCAGCAGCCCGACAGGGAACTATGGCTACACCTTC.

The J gene is TRBJ2-5, the V gene TRBV18, with 9 bases lining up with TRBD2. V lost 1 base and J lost 4; bases outside the gene matches: 4. Germline values: CDR1 KGHSH, CDR2 LQKENI. This CDR3 has 15 amino acids. The CDR3 DNA reads as TGTGCCAGCTCACCACTAGCGGGAGAGGCAGAGACCCAGTACTTC. It is translated as CASSPLAGEAETQYF.

The chain has TRBV5-6 and TRBJ1-1; 8 bases agree with TRBD1. J lost 3 bases, V lost 2 bases, and 6 bases had no gene match. The CDR3 runs 15 residues. Germline loops: CDR1 SGHDT, CDR2 YYEEEE. In nucleotides, the CDR3 is TGTGCCAGCAGCTTCAGGGGGCTAGTAGACACTGAAGCTTTCTTT. It translates to CASSFRGLVDTEAFF.

This clone was counted only a few times. The V call is TRBV30, the J call TRBJ1-5; no definite D call. The CDR3 contains 14 residues. CDR1 and CDR2 (germline): GTSNPN, SVGIG (reference sequence). V gave up 3 bases and J gave up 2 bases, with 11 bases separating them. In DNA form, the CDR3 reads TGTGCCTGGAGACTTCCGTTTGGCAATCAGCCCCAGCATTTT. It codes for CAWRLPFGNQPQHF. The full variable domain, in which reference TRBV30 and TRBJ1-5 provide the parts outside the CDR3, is SQTIHQWPATLVQPVGSPLSLECTVEGTSNPNLYWYRQAAGRGLQLLFYSVGIGQISSEVPQNLSASRPQDRQFILSSKKLLLSDSGFYLCAWRLPFGNQPQHFGDGTRLSIL.

V usage is TRBV7-2 and J usage is TRBJ1-2, with 9 bases lining up with TRBD1. Germline lookup yields CDR1 SGHTA and CDR2 FQGNSA. The CDR3 totals 18 residues. Trimming cost V 8 bases and J 0 bases; bases outside gene matches: 16. CDR3 in DNA: TGTACCAGCGGATCTTCGCGACAGGGGGTTGGGGCTAACTATGGCTACACCTTC. Protein product: CTSGSSRQGVGANYGYTF.

This chain uses TRBV27 with TRBJ2-7, with 8 bases matching TRBD2. After removal of 3 bases from V and 4 bases from J, the junction contained 8 bases not matched to a gene. CDR1 MNHEY and CDR2 SMNVEV come from the germline V gene (reference sequence). This CDR3 comprises 15 residues. For the CDR3, the DNA is TGTGCCAGCAGTTTTGCTCCGGGACTAGGTTACGAGCAGTACTTC. Protein product: CASSFAPGLGYEQYF.

The chain employs TRBV7-9 and TRBJ2-3, with D perhaps TRBD1 (5 bases). CDR3 size: 14 residues. Trimming cost V 5 bases and J 2 bases, with 11 bases left between them. The germline V gene has CDR1 SEHNR and CDR2 FQNEAQ (reference sequence). The CDR3 bases are TGTGCCAGCAGCGGACAATTTGACACAGATACGCAGTATTTT. Its protein is CASSGQFDTDTQYF.

V is TRBV12-5 and J is TRBJ1-1; D unresolved. Germline V gene lookup returns CDR1 LGHNT and CDR2 FRNRAP. The CDR3 runs 15 residues. V lost 0 bases and J 1 base, leaving 9 bases between the germline ends. The CDR3 sequence is CASGLVGRGNTEAFF. CDR3 nucleotides: TGTGCTAGTGGTTTGGTAGGTCGGGGGAACACTGAAGCTTTCTTT.

This rearrangement joins TRBV30 to TRBJ1-6; D perhaps matches TRBD1 (6 bases). The CDR3 runs 15 residues. CDR1 is GTSNPN and CDR2 is SVGIG in the germline V gene (reference sequence). V lost 5 bases and J lost 3, with 14 bases in between. The chain's CDR3 is CAWDKQGRYNSPLHF. The CDR3 bases are TGTGCCTGGGATAAGCAGGGGCGCTATAATTCACCCCTCCACTTT. The complete variable domain, with remaining parts taken from reference TRBV30 and TRBJ1-6, reads SQTIHQWPATLVQPVGSPLSLECTVEGTSNPNLYWYRQAAGRGLQLLFYSVGIGQISSEVPQNLSASRPQDRQFILSSKKLLLSDSGFYLCAWDKQGRYNSPLHFGNGTRLTVT.

V and J are TRBV4-1 and TRBJ2-7; a possible D gene is TRBD1 (6 bases). Germline assignment: CDR1 MGHRA and CDR2 YSYEKL. V was trimmed by 1 base and J by 3 bases, leaving 16 bases between them. The CDR3 is 16 amino acids. CDR3 DNA sequence: TGCGCCAGCAGCCAAGGGCCAGGGCAGGGACACTACGAGCAGTACTTC. Its translation is CASSQGPGQGHYEQYF.

V usage is TRBV2 and J usage is TRBJ2-5, with 9 bases aligning to TRBD1. Germline CDR1 reads SNHLY; CDR2 reads FYNNEI. This CDR3 is 14 amino acids long. Trimming removed 5 bases from V and 4 bases from J; junction bases left unmatched: 5. The CDR3 spells CASSHGTGRETQYF. CDR3 sequence (DNA): TGTGCCAGCAGTCACGGGACAGGGAGAGAGACCCAGTACTTC.

The rearrangement uses TRBV19 and TRBJ1-5, with 8 bases identical to TRBD1. V shed 3 bases and J 6 bases; nucleotides not matched to a gene: 1. The germline gives CDR1 LNHDA, CDR2 SQIVND (reference sequence). This CDR3 has 13 amino acids. This chain's CDR3 is CASSIQGAQPQHF. CDR3 bases: TGTGCCAGTAGTATTCAGGGGGCTCAGCCCCAGCATTTT.

This chain links TRBV6-6 with TRBJ2-5, with 13 positions matching TRBD2. J gave up 1 base and V 4 bases, and 3 bases lay outside the gene matches. Per germline, CDR1 MNHNY and CDR2 SVGAGI (reference sequence). CDR3 length: 16 amino acids. The CDR3 reads CASSSTSGGVQETQYF. CDR3 bases: TGTGCCAGCAGTTCCACTAGCGGGGGGGTCCAAGAGACCCAGTACTTC.

The gene calls are TRBV5-1 and TRBJ1-2; D might be TRBD1 (5 bases). V was shortened by 0 bases and J by 4 bases, with 13 bases between the two germline ends. Germline CDR1 reads SGHRS; CDR2 reads YFSETQ. This CDR3 has 15 residues. CDR3 amino acids: CASSLEGRVIYGYTF. The CDR3 bases are TGCGCCAGCAGCTTGGAGGGGAGGGTGATCTATGGCTACACCTTC. Complete variable domain (other parts from reference TRBV5-1 and TRBJ1-2): KAGVTQTPRYLIKTRGQQVTLSCSPISGHRSVSWYQQTPGQGLQFLFEYFSETQRNKGNFPGRFSGRQFSNSRSEMNVSTLELGDSALYLCASSLEGRVIYGYTFGSGTRLTVV.

As for this clone: Other nucleotide sequences in the sample specify the same CDR3. The rearrangement joins TRBV12-3 or TRBV12-4 to TRBJ1-6; 7 nucleotides match TRBD1. The junction had 0 bases not matched to a gene; V was cut back by 3 bases and J by 7 bases. The CDR3 sequence is 13 residues long. This CDR3 reads CASSLTGNSPLHF. The DNA for the CDR3 is TGTGCCAGCAGTTTGACAGGGAATTCACCCCTCCACTTT.

The V and J genes are TRBV6-5 and TRBJ2-7; 7 bases align to TRBD1. In germline, CDR1 is MNHEY, CDR2 SVGAGI. With V trimmed by 7 bases and J by 2 bases, 8 bases remained unmatched. The CDR3 covers 14 residues. The CDR3: CASIKGTAPYEQYF. In nucleotides, the CDR3 is TGTGCCAGCATCAAAGGGACAGCCCCCTACGAGCAGTACTTC.

This chain uses TRBV10-3 with TRBJ2-2, with TRBD2 as a possible D gene (6 bases). V was shortened by 7 bases and J by 5 bases, with 11 bases between the two germline ends. The CDR3 loop spans 13 amino acids. Germline V gene sequence: CDR1 ENHRY, CDR2 SYGVKD. CDR3 sequence (DNA): TGTGCCATCAATAACGGGGGTACCGGGGAGCTGTTTTTT. This sequence encodes CAINNGGTGELFF.

The CDR3 coding sequence is TGTGCCAGTATGCCGGAGCGGGGGCGAGGGGAGCAGTACTTC. Amino acid sequence: CASMPERGRGEQYF. The chain carries TRBV19 and TRBJ2-7; 8 bases are a match to TRBD2. The CDR3 spans 14 residues. Germline-derived CDR1 and CDR2 are LNHDA and SQIVND (reference sequence). V shed 7 bases and J 7 bases; nucleotides not matched to a gene: 12.